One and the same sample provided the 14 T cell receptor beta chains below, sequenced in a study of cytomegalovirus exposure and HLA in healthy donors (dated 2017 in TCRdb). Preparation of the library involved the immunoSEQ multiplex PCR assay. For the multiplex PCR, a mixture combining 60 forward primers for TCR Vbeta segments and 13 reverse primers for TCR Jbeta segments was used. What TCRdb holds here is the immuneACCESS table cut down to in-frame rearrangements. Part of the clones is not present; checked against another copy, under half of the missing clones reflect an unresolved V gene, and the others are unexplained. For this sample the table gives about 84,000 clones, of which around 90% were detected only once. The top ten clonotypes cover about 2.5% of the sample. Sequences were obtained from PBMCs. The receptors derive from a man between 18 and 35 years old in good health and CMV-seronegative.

The CDR3 reads CASSSRQGASYEQYF. The CDR3 DNA sequence: TGTGCCAGCAGCTCCCGACAGGGGGCGTCCTACGAGCAGTACTTC. The J gene is TRBJ2-7, the V gene TRBV6-6; 10 bases agree with TRBD1. The CDR3 is made up of 15 amino acids. Trimming at V came to 6 bases and at J to 1 base, leaving 6 bases not matched to a gene. From germline, CDR1 is MNHNY and CDR2 SVGAGI (reference sequence).

As DNA, the CDR3 is TGTGCCAGCAGTTTTCGGGGGTTGCAAGCTTTCTTT. Translated: CASSFRGLQAFF. The rearrangement joins TRBV28 to TRBJ1-1, with D perhaps matching TRBD1 (5 bases). From germline, CDR1 is MDHEN and CDR2 SYDVKM. V lost 3 bases to trimming and J lost 9 bases, with 11 bases between them. CDR3 length equals 12 residues.

The CDR3 region has the DNA TGTGCCAGCAGCTTAGGGACAGGGGTTGAAAACACCGGGGAGCTGTTTTTT. Encoded protein: CASSLGTGVENTGELFF. The chain uses TRBV11-3 and TRBJ2-2, with 9 bases aligning to TRBD1. The germline gives CDR1 SGHNT, CDR2 YENEEA. There are 17 residues in the CDR3. Losses at the gene ends were 1 base for V and 2 bases for J; bases not matched to a gene: 5.

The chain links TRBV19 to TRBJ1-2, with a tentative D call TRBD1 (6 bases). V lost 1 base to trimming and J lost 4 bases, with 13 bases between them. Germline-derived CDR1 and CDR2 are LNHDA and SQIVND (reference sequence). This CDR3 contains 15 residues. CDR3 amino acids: CASSIVSGQPYGYTF. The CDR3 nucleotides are TGTGCCAGTAGTATAGTATCGGGACAACCCTATGGCTACACCTTC.

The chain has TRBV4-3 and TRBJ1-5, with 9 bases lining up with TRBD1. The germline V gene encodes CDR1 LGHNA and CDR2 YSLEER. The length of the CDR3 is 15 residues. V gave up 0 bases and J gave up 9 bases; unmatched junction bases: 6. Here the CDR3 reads CASSQDHRGLLPQHF. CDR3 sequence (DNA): TGCGCCAGCAGCCAAGACCACAGGGGGCTCTTGCCCCAGCATTTT.

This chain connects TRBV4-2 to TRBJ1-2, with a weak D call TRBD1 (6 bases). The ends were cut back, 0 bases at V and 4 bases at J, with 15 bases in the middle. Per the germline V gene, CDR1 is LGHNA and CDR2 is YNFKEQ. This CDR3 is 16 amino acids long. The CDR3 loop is CASSQDGGDSRYGYTF. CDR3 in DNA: TGTGCCAGCAGCCAAGATGGGGGCGACAGTCGCTATGGCTACACCTTC.

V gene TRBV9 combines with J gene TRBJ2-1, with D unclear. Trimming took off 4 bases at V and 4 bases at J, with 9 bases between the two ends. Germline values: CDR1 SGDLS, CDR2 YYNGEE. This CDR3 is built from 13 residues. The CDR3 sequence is CASSSGGYNEQFF. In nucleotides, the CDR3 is TGTGCCAGCAGCTCCGGCGGTTACAATGAGCAGTTCTTC.

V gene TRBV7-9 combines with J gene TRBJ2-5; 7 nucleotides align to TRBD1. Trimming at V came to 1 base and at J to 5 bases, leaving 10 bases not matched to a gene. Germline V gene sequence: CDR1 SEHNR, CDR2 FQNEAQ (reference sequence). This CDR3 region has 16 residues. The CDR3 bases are TGTGCCAGCAGCTTAGTAGGCGACAGGGAACAGGAGACCCAGTACTTC. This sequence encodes CASSLVGDREQETQYF.

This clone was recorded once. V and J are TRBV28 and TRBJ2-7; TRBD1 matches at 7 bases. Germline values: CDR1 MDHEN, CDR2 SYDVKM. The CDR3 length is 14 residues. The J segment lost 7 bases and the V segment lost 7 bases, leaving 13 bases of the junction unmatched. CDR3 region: CASNLVRQGREQYF. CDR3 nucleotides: TGTGCCAGCAATTTGGTGAGACAGGGACGAGAGCAGTACTTC.

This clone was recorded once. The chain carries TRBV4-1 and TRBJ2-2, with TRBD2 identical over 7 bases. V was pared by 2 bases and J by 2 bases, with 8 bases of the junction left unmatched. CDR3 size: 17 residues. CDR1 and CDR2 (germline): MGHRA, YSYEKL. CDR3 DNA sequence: TGCGCCAGCAGCCAATTGATAGCGGGTCTTAACACCGGGGAGCTGTTTTTT. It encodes CASSQLIAGLNTGELFF.

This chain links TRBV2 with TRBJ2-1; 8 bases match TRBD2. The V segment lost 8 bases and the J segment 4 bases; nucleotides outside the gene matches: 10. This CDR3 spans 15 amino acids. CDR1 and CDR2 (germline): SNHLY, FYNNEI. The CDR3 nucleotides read TGTGCCAGCCGCCTCAGACTAGCGTTGTACAATGAGCAGTTCTTC. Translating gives CASRLRLALYNEQFF.

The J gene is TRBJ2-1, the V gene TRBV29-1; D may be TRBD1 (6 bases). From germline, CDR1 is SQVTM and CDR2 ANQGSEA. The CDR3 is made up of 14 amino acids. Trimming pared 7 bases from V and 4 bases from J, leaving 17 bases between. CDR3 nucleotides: TGCAGCGCCTTCAAGACAGGAGTATACAATGAGCAGTTCTTC. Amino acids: CSAFKTGVYNEQFF.

Here the CDR3 DNA reads TGTGCCAGCAGCTTACTAGGGGACAGCCTCCTCTACGAGCAGTACTTC. Amino acid sequence: CASSLLGDSLLYEQYF. The chain employs TRBV11-2 and TRBJ2-7; 7 bases are a match to TRBD1. V lost 2 bases and J lost 3; bases outside the gene matches: 10. The CDR3 runs 16 residues. Germline assignment: CDR1 SGHAT and CDR2 FQNNGV.

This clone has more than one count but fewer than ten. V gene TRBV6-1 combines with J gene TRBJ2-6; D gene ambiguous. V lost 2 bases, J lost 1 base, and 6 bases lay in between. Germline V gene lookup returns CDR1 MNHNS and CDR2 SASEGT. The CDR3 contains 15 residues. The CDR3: CASSELTSGANVLTF. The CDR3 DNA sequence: TGTGCCAGCAGTGAATTGACATCTGGGGCCAACGTCCTGACTTTC.